The next 14 T cell receptor beta chains were all read from a single sample in a study of read filtering for tumor transcriptome and immune sequencing. Molecular barcoded adaptors covering alpha/delta and beta/gamma chains were used on around 400 ng RNA. TCRdb itself ran the reads through MiXCR, one entry per CDR3 protein. The table records 120,000 or so distinct CDR3 sequences, approximately 13% of them present only once. Specimen: a population of CD138-negative cells sorted from bone marrow. These receptors all stem from a donor at least 40 years old with multiple myeloma.

This clonotype appeared many times. The V and J genes are TRBV11-2 and TRBJ2-1; D is possibly TRBD2 (5 bases). V lost 3 bases, J lost 1 base, and 10 bases lay in between. The germline gives CDR1 SGHAT, CDR2 FQNNGV. The CDR3 is 15 amino acids. CDR3 bases: TGTGCCAGCAGCTTGAGCCCGGGATCCTACAATGAGCAGTTCTTC. This sequence encodes CASSLSPGSYNEQFF.

This clonotype came up a few times. The chain couples TRBV5-1 to TRBJ2-3; D might be TRBD2 (6 bases). The CDR3 length is 14 residues. Trimming took 6 bases from V and 3 from J, leaving 14 bases between them. The germline CDR1 and CDR2 sequences are SGHRS and YFSETQ. This CDR3 is CASISGVGTDTQYF. CDR3 DNA sequence: TGCGCCAGCATTTCGGGGGTCGGTACAGATACGCAGTATTTT.

This clonotype occurred many times. For the CDR3, the DNA is TGCAGTGCTCTCCCAAGCACAGATACGCAGTATTTT. This encodes CSALPSTDTQYF. The chain carries TRBV20-1 and TRBJ2-3; D gene uncertain. CDR3 length: 12 amino acids. Germline CDR1 reads DFQATT; CDR2 reads SNEGSKA (reference sequence). Trimming removed 5 bases at V and 0 bases at J, with 6 bases between.

This clonotype has a count of ten or more. The rearrangement links TRBV7-2 to TRBJ2-7, with TRBD2 as a possible D gene (6 bases). The CDR3 is 15 amino acids. Germline V gene lookup returns CDR1 SGHTA and CDR2 FQGNSA. The ends were cut back, 4 bases at V and 0 bases at J, with 13 bases in the middle. The CDR3 nucleotides read TGTGCCAGCAGCTGGGAGGCCTCGAGCTCCTACGAGCAGTACTTC. Translated: CASSWEASSSYEQYF. The variable domain in full, with the rest retrieved from reference TRBV7-2 and TRBJ2-7, is GAGVSQSPSNKVTEKGKDVELRCDPISGHTALYWYRQSLGQGLEFLIYFQGNSAPDKSGLPSDRFSAERTGGSVSTLTIQRTQQEDSAVYLCASSWEASSSYEQYFGPGTRLTVT.

This clonotype was observed at least ten times. The chain couples TRBV7-9 to TRBJ2-3; D may be TRBD1 or TRBD2 (5 bases each). The V end was cut by 2 bases, the J end by 1 base, with 10 bases between. The CDR3 has 15 residues. Germline values: CDR1 SEHNR, CDR2 FQNEAQ (reference sequence). CDR3 DNA: TGTGCCAGCAGCTTAAGGGGACGTCGCACAGATACGCAGTATTTT. It yields the protein CASSLRGRRTDTQYF. Combining the CDR3 with reference TRBV7-9 and TRBJ2-3 gives the whole variable domain DTGVSQNPRHKITKRGQNVTFRCDPISEHNRLYWYRQTLGQGPEFLTYFQNEAQLEKSRLLSDRFSAERPKGSFSTLEIQRTEQGDSAMYLCASSLRGRRTDTQYFGPGTRLTVL.

This clonotype was recorded many times. CDR3 protein: CASSQGSNQPQHF. The DNA of the CDR3 is TGTGCCAGCAGCCAAGGGAGCAATCAGCCCCAGCATTTT. The chain couples TRBV3-1 to TRBJ1-5; D unclear. V was trimmed by 1 base and J by 1 base, leaving 2 bases between them. This CDR3 region has 13 residues. Germline-derived CDR1 and CDR2 are LGHDT and YNNKEL (reference sequence).

This clonotype has a count of ten or more. The chain combines TRBV7-2 with TRBJ2-1; 7 bases map to TRBD2. Germline V gene sequence: CDR1 SGHTA, CDR2 FQGNSA. The CDR3 has 14 residues. V gave up 10 bases and J gave up 7 bases; unmatched junction bases: 13. CDR3 DNA: TGTGCCACCGCCTTTGCGGGAGCTCGGAATGAGCAGTTCTTC. Amino acids: CATAFAGARNEQFF.

This clonotype was counted many times. This rearrangement joins TRBV4-1 to TRBJ2-6; either TRBD1 or TRBD2 may fit D (5 bases each). The CDR3 is made up of 15 amino acids. V was pared by 1 base and J by 3 bases, with 7 bases between. Germline CDR1 reads MGHRA; CDR2 reads YSYEKL. CDR3 in DNA: TGCGCCAGCAGCCAAGGAGGGGTTGGGGCCAACGTCCTGACTTTC. Translation gives CASSQGGVGANVLTF.

This clonotype came up a few times. The V and J genes are TRBV12-3 or TRBV12-4 and TRBJ2-1, with a tentative D call TRBD1 (6 bases). This CDR3 is 13 amino acids long. The germline V and J ends were trimmed by 6 bases and 5 bases, with 11 bases remaining between them. The CDR3 region has the DNA TGTGCCAGCAGCACAGGGTCCCACAATGAGCAGTTCTTC. It encodes CASSTGSHNEQFF.

In its sample, this clonotype was seen many times. This chain connects TRBV4-1 to TRBJ2-1; TRBD2 matches 9 bases. This CDR3 spans 15 amino acids. After removal of 3 bases from V and 8 bases from J, the junction contained 8 bases not matched to a gene. Germline V gives CDR1 MGHRA, CDR2 YSYEKL. The CDR3 bases are TGCGCCAGCAGCCAGATTTGGACTAGCGCCGATGAGCAGTTCTTC. This codes for CASSQIWTSADEQFF.

This clonotype was recorded at least ten times. V and J are TRBV14 and TRBJ2-5, with D uncertain. The ends were cut back, 1 base at V and 5 bases at J, with 14 bases in the middle. Germline V lookup: CDR1 SGHDN, CDR2 FVKESK. The CDR3 is 15 residues long. CDR3 sequence: CASSQGSRVGETQYF. The CDR3, as DNA: TGTGCCAGCAGCCAAGGGTCCCGGGTCGGGGAGACCCAGTACTTC.

This clonotype showed up many times. The chain employs TRBV18 and TRBJ2-6; D unclear. The V end lost 0 bases, the J end lost 0 bases, and 9 bases lay between the germline ends. This CDR3 region has 17 residues. Germline V lookup: CDR1 KGHSH, CDR2 LQKENI. Here the CDR3 DNA reads TGTGCCAGCTCACCACCGAACGCCCGCTCTGGGGCCAACGTCCTGACTTTC. This encodes CASSPPNARSGANVLTF. The complete variable domain, with remaining parts taken from reference TRBV18 and TRBJ2-6, reads NAGVMQNPRHLVRRRGQEARLRCSPMKGHSHVYWYRQLPEEGLKFMVYLQKENIIDESGMPKERFSAEFPKEGPSILRIQQVVRGDSAAYFCASSPPNARSGANVLTFGAGSRLTVL.

This clonotype was observed at least ten times. V and J are TRBV7-3 and TRBJ2-2, with unresolved D. The germline V and J ends were trimmed by 5 bases and 2 bases, with 9 bases remaining between them. CDR3 size: 14 residues. CDR1 SGHTA and CDR2 FQGTGA come from the germline V gene. The CDR3 region has the DNA TGTGCCAGCAGCCTGGCCCGAAACACCGGGGAGCTGTTTTTT. This translates into CASSLARNTGELFF.

In its sample, this clonotype was seen many times. The V call is TRBV29-1, the J call TRBJ2-5; D gene uncertain. This CDR3 has 10 residues. V was pared by 7 bases and J by 3 bases, with 6 bases between. Germline CDR1 is SQVTM and CDR2 is ANQGSEA. DNA of the CDR3: TGCAGCGGTCAAGAAGAGACCCAGTACTTC. Protein sequence: CSGQEETQYF.